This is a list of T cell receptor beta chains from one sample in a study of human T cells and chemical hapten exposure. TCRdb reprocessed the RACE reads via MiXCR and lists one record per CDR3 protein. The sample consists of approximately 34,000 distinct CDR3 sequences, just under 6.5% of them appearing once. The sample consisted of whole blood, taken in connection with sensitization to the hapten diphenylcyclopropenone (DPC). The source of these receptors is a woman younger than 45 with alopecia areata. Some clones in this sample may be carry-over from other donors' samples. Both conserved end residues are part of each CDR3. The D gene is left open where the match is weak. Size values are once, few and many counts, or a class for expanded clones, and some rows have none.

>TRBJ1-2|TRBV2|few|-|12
TGTGCCAGCAGTCCCAGGGTGCGTGGCTACACCTTC
CASSPRVRGYTF
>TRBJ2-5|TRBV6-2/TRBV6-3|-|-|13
TGTGCCAGCGAGGGCAGCCTTCAAGAGACCCAGTACTTC
CASEGSLQETQYF
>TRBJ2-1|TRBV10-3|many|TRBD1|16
TGTGCCATCAGTGGGTCGGGACAGGCACCGTACAATGAGCAGTTCTTC
CAISGSGQAPYNEQFF
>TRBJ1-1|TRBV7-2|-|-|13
TGTGCCAGCAGCTTATGGGAGGACACTGAAGCTTTCTTT
CASSLWEDTEAFF
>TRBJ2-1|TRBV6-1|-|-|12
TGTGCCAGCGGGGACGGACACAATGAGCAGTTCTTC
CASGDGHNEQFF
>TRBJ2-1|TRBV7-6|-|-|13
TGTGCCAGCAGGTCTACAGGGATCAATGAGCAGTTCTTC
CASRSTGINEQFF
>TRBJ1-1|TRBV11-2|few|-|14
TGTGCCAGCAGCTTAAGTTCCGGGCCCACTGAAGCTTTCTTT
CASSLSSGPTEAFF
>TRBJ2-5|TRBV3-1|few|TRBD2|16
TGTGCCAGCAGCCGAGCGGGGGGAACAGTCGAAGAGACCCAGTACTTC
CASSRAGGTVEETQYF
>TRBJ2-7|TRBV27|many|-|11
TGTGCCAGCAGTTGGGGCTACGAGCAGTACTTC
CASSWGYEQYF
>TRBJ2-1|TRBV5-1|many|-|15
TGCGCCAGCAGCTCCGGTCTAGCCTCGACGGATGAGCAGTTCTTC
CASSSGLASTDEQFF
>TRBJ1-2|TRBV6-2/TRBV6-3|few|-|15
TGTGCCAGCAGCAACCCACCCGACGGGCGTGGTGGCTACACCTTC
CASSNPPDGRGGYTF
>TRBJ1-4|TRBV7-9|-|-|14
TGTGCCAGCAGCACTGGAGCATTTAATGAAAAACTGTTTTTT
CASSTGAFNEKLFF
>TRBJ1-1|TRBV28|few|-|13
TGTGCCAGCAGTTTGGGGTTATACACTGAAGCTTTCTTT
CASSLGLYTEAFF
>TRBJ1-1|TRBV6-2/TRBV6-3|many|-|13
TGTGCCAGCAGTTACGTATCTCTATCGGGAGCTTTCTTT
CASSYVSLSGAFF
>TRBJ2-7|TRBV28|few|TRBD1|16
TGTGCCAGCATCTTAATACGGGACAGCAGTTTGGGGGTGCAGTACTTC
CASILIRDSSLGVQYF
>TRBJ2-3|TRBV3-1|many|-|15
TGTGCCAGCAGCCAAGGTGGGCCCGGGACAGATACGCAGTATTTT
CASSQGGPGTDTQYF
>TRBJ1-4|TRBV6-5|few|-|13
TGTGCCGGCGCGCGACGAGCTAATGAAAAACTGTTTTTT
CAGARRANEKLFF
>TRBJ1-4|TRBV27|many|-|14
TGTGCCAGCACCTCTCTTGGGGTCGGTGAAAAACTGTTTTTT
CASTSLGVGEKLFF
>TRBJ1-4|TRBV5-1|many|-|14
TGCGCCAGCAGCTTGAGAGGAATCGATGAAAAACTGTTTTTT
CASSLRGIDEKLFF
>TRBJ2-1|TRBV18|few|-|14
TGTGCCAGCTCACCGAAGCAGGCGTACAATGAGCAGTTCTTC
CASSPKQAYNEQFF
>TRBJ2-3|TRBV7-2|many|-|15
TGTGCCAGCAGCTTAGTCGGTCAGACCACAGATACGCAGTATTTT
CASSLVGQTTDTQYF
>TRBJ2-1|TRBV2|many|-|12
TGTGCCAGCAGTGAAAGGGGAAGTTCAACCAGATTC
CASSERGSSTRF
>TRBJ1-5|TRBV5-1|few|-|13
TGCGCCAGCAGTAAAGACATGAATCAGCCCCAGCATTTT
CASSKDMNQPQHF
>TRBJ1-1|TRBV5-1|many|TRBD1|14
TGCGCCAGCAACGCCGGGACAGGGGGCTCTGAAGCTTTCTTT
CASNAGTGGSEAFF
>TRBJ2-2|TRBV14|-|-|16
TGTGCCAGCAGCCGTCCGGGGGCCTTGAACACCGGGGAGCTGTTTTTT
CASSRPGALNTGELFF
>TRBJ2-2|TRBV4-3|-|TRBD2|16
TGCGCCAGCAGCCAAGATGGGGGGGTGGGTACCGGGGAGCTGTTTTTT
CASSQDGGVGTGELFF
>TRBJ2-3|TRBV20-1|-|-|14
TGCAGTCCTAGCAGCCCGCGGGGCACAGATACGCAGTATTTT
CSPSSPRGTDTQYF
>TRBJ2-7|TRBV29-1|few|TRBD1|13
TGCAGCGTTGCGGGGACAGGGTGGGACGAGCAGTACTTC
CSVAGTGWDEQYF
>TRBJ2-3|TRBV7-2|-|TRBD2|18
TGTGCCAGCAGCTTAAGCGGGGGGGGAGGGTTAGGTACAGATACGCAGTATTTT
CASSLSGGGGLGTDTQYF
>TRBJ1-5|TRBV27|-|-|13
TGTGCCAGCAGTTTATCGCTTGGGCAGCCCCAGCATTTT
CASSLSLGQPQHF
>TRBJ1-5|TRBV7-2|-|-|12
TGTGCCAGCAGCTTCCAGGGTCAGCCCCAGCATTTT
CASSFQGQPQHF